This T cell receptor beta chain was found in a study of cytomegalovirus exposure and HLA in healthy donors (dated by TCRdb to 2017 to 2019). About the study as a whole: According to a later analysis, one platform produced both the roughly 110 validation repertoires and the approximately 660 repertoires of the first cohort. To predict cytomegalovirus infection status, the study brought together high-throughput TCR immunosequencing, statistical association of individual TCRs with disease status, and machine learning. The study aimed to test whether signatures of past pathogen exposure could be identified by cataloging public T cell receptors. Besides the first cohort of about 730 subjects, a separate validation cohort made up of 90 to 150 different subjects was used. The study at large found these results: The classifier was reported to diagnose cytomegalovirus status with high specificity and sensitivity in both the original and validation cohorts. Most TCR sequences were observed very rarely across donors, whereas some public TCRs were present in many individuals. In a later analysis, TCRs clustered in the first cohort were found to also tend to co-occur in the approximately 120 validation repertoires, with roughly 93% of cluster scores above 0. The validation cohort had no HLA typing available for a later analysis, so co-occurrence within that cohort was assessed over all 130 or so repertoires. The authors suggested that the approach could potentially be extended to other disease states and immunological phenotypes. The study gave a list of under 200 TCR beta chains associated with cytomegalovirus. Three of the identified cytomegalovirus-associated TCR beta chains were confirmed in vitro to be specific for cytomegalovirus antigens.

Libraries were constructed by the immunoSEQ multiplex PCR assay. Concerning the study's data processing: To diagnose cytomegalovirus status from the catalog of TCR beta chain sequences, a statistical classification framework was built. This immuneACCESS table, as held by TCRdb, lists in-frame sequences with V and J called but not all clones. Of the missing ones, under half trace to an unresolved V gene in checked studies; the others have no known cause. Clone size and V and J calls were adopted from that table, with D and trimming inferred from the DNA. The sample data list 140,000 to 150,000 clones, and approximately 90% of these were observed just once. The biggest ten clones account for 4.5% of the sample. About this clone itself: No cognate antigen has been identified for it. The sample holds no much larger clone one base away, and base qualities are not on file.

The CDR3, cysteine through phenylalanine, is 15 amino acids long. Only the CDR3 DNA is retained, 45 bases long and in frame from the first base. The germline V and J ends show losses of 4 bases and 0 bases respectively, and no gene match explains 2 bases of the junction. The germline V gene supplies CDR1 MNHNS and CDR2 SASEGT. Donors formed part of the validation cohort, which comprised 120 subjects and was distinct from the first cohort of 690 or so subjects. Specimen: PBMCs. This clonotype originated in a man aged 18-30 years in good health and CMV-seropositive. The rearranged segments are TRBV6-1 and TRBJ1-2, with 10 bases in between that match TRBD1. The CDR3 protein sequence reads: CASSGGQGANYGYTF. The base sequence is TGTGCCAGCAGTGGCGGACAGGGGGCTAACTATGGCTACACCTTC.